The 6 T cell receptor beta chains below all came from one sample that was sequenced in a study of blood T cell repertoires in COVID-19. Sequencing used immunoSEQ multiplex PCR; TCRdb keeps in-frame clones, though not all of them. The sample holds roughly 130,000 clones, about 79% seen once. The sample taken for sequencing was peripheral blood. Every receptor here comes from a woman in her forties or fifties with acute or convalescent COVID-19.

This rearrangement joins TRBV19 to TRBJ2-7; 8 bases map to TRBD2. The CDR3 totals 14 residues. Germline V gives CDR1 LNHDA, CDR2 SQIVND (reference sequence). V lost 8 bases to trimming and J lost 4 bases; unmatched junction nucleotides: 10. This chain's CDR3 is CASRPRGVTYEQYF. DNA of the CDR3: TGTGCCAGTCGGCCGCGGGGGGTAACTTACGAGCAGTACTTC.

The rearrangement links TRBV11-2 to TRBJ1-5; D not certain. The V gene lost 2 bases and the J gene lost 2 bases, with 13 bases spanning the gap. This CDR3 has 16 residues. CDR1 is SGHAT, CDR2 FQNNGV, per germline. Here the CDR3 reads CASSLTGESGNQPQHF. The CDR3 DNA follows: TGTGCCAGCAGCTTAACCGGGGAATCTGGCAATCAGCCCCAGCATTTT.

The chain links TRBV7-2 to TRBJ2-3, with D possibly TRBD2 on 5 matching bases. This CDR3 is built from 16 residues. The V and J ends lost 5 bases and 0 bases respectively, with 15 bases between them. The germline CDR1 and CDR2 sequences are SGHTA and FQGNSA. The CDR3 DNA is TGTGCCAGCAGCAGGGCGAGCGGACTTAGCACAGATACGCAGTATTTT. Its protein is CASSRASGLSTDTQYF. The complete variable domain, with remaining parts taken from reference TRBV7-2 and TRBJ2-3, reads GAGVSQSPSNKVTEKGKDVELRCDPISGHTALYWYRQSLGQGLEFLIYFQGNSAPDKSGLPSDRFSAERTGGSVSTLTIQRTQQEDSAVYLCASSRASGLSTDTQYFGPGTRLTVL.

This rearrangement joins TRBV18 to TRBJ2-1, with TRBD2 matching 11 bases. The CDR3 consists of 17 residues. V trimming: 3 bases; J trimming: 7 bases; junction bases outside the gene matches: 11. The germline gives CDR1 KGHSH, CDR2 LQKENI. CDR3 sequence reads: CASSPTLAGGPNNEQFF. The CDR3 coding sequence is TGTGCCAGCTCACCCACCTTAGCGGGGGGGCCGAATAATGAGCAGTTCTTC.

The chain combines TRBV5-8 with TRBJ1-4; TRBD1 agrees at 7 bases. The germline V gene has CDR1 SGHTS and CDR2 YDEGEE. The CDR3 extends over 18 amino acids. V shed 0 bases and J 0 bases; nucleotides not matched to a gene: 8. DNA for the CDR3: TGTGCCAGCAGCTTGGATTCCAGGGGGAGGACAACTAATGAAAAACTGTTTTTT. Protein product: CASSLDSRGRTTNEKLFF.

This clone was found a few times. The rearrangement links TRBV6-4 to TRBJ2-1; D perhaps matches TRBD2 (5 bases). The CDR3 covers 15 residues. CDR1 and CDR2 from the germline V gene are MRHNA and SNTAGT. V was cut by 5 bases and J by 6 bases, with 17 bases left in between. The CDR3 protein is CASSPGLPKSNEQFF. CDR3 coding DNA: TGTGCCAGCAGTCCCGGACTTCCAAAATCCAATGAGCAGTTCTTC.